This T cell receptor beta chain was identified in a study of T cells after yellow fever vaccination. This clonotype was detected only a few times. Its cognate antigen is unknown. The CDR3 runs 15 residues. The V segment lost 5 bases and the J segment 1 base; nucleotides outside the gene matches: 7. CDR1 SGHTA and CDR2 FQGNSA come from the germline V gene. The authors made TCR cDNA by 5'RACE template switching, adding a universal primer site and UMIs. From the 5' RACE reads, TCRdb called clonotypes with MiXCR, one entry per CDR3 protein. Counted here are 500,000 to 650,000 distinct CDR3 sequences, roughly 13% occurring once; the ten biggest clones make up 11% to 15%. Overall study results and limits: Clonotypes found in both CD4 and CD8 compartments made up a small share.

The TCR was taken from a man aged 30 to 39 who received the YFV17D yellow fever vaccine. The J gene is TRBJ2-7, the V gene TRBV7-2, with TRBD1 identical over 8 bases. This sample comprised PBMCs, obtained on the day of the yellow fever booster vaccination. CDR3: CASSVGQGGSYEQYF. CDR3 in DNA: TGTGCCAGCAGCGTAGGACAGGGTGGTTCCTACGAGCAGTACTTC.